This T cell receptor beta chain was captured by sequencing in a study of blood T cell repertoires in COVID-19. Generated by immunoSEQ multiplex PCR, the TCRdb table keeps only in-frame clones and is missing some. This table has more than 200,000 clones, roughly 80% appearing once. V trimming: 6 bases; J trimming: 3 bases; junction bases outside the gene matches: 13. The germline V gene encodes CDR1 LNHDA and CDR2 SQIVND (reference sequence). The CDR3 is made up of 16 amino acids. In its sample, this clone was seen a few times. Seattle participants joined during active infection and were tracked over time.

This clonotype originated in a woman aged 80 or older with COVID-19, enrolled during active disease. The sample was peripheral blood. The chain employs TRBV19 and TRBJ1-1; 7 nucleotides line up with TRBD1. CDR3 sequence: CASRLTNRGGYTEAFF. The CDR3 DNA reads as TGTGCCAGTAGACTAACAAACAGGGGCGGTTACACTGAAGCTTTCTTT.